This TCR beta chain was captured by sequencing in a study of post-analysis software for immune sequencing data (dated by TCRdb to between 2014 and 2017). Regarding the research as a whole: The recorded disease courses included relapsing-remitting, secondary progressive and progressive-relapsing multiple sclerosis, and some patients had no subtype annotation. The patient repertoires were compared against 11 previously published healthy control repertoires obtained from donors aged roughly 6 to 28 years. A subset of samples was prepared in parallel using single-end sample barcoding, then pooled and co-amplified after Illumina adapter ligation.

On this clonotype itself: Its antigen is still unknown. No base quality information exists; no much larger clone differs at one position.

CDR1 and CDR2 (SGHRS, YFSETQ) derive from the germline V gene. The CDR3, from cysteine to phenylalanine, totals 17 residues. The only DNA kept is the CDR3, 51 bases in frame from the first base. The investigation overall reported the following: Patients showed significantly higher frequencies than controls for about 5 TRBV segments, among them TRBV5-6, TRBV5-1 and TRBV20-1. The control group was slightly older than the multiple sclerosis patient group. Direct clustering with F measure showed strong co-clustering of samples prepared in the same batch, prompting a batch-effect correction. Compared with controls, multiple sclerosis patients had significantly lower normalized Chao1 diversity, a finding suggesting substantial peripheral T-cell clonal expansion.

The library was built by means of PCR. The listed sequencing device is Illumina HiSeq 2500. To reduce PCR and sequencing biases, unique molecular identifiers were incorporated into the TCR beta cDNA libraries. Some 500,000 cDNA molecules were obtained for every 1 to 10 million input T cells, so each molecule roughly corresponded to one T cell. The same protocol used for the earlier healthy control dataset was applied to prepare and sequence the patient libraries. Within a given batch, samples were prepared together, multiplexed and sequenced on the same HiSeq lane. In the source study's methods: Raw barcoded reads were processed with MIGEC, discarding single-read molecular identifier groups before consensus assembly and CDR3 extraction. Clonotype tables were post-analysed with VDJtools, normalizing diversity by down-sampling all datasets to the smallest sample size. To correct batch-related cross-sample contamination, repertoire overlap clustering matched CDR3 amino acid sequences but not nucleotide sequences. TCRdb itself trimmed the public reads at Q25 with fastp, ran MiXCR and retained productive beta chains. Rows are combined by CDR3 protein, so each entry shows the most common genes and DNA. The V and J calls were not made by the authors but by TCRdb's processing. The sample table shows hundreds of thousands of distinct CDR3 sequences, and over 45% are seen once. About 11% of the sample belongs to the ten largest clones.

To demonstrate the VDJtools post-analysis software, TCR beta repertoires were profiled from the peripheral blood of 13 young patients with multiple sclerosis. The multiple sclerosis patients were children and adolescents ranging in age from roughly 6 to 15 years. The receptor's source is a girl aged 2 to 9 with multiple sclerosis. The chain is encoded by TRBV5-1 joined to TRBJ2-1, with 11 junctional bases fitting TRBD2. The assigned J gene may be wrong: the sequence end matches TRBJ2-7 better. Input material: blood. The CDR3 sequence is CASSLFTSGSSYNEQYF. The base sequence is TGCGCCAGCAGCTTGTTCACTAGCGGGAGCTCCTACAATGAGCAGTACTTC.